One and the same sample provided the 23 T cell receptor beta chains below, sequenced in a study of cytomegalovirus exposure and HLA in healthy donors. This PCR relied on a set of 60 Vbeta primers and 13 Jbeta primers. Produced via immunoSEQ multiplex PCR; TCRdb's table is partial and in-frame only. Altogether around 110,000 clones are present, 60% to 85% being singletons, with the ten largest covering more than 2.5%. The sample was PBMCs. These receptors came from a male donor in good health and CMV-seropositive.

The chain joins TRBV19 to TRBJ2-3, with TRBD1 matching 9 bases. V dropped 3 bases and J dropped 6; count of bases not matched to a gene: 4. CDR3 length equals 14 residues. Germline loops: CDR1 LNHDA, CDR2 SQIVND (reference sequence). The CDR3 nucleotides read TGTGCCAGTAGTATCGGGACAGGGTTCGATACGCAGTATTTT. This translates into CASSIGTGFDTQYF.

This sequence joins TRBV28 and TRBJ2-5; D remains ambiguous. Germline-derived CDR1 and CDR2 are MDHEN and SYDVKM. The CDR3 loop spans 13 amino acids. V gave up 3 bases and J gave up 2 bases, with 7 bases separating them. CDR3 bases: TGTGCCAGCAGTTTGAGCAGGCAAGAGACCCAGTACTTC. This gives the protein CASSLSRQETQYF.

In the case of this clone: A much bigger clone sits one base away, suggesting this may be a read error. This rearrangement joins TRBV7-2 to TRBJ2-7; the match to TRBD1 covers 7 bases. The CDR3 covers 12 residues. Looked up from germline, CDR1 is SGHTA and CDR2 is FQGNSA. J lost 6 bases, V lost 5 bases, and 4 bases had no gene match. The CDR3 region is CASSLTGSEQYF. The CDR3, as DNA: TGTGCCAGCAGCCTGACAGGGAGCGAGCAGTACTTC.

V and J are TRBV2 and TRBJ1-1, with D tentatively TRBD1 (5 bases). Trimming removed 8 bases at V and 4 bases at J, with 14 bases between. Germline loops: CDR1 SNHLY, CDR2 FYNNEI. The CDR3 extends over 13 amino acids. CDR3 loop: CASGGEMGTEAFF. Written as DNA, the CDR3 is TGTGCCAGCGGGGGGGAGATGGGCACTGAAGCTTTCTTT.

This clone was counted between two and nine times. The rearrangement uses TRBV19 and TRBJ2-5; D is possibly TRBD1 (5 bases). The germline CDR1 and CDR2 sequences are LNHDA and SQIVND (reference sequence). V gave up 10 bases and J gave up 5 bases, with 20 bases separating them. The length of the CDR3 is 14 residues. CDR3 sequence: CATSMLGRWETQYF. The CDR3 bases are TGTGCCACTTCGATGCTGGGGCGATGGGAGACCCAGTACTTC.

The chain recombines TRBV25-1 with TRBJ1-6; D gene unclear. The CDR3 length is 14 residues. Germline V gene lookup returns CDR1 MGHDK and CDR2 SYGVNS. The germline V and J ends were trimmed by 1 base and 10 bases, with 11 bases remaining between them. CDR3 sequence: CASSESVGWSPLHF. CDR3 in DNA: TGTGCCAGCAGTGAATCGGTGGGCTGGTCACCCCTCCACTTT.

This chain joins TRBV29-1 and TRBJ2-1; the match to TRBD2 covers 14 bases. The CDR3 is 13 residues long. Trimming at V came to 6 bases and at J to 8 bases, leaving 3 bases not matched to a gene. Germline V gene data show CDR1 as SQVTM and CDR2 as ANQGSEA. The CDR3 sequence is CSVPGLAGDEQFF. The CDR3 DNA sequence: TGCAGCGTCCCGGGACTAGCGGGGGATGAGCAGTTCTTC.

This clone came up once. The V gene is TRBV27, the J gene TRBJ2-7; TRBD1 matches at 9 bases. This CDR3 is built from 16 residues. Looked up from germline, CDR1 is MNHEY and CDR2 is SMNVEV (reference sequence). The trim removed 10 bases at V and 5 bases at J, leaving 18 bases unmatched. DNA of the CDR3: TGTGCCACCCTAAAACCGACGGGACAGGGTTGGCACGAGCAGTACTTC. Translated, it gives CATLKPTGQGWHEQYF.

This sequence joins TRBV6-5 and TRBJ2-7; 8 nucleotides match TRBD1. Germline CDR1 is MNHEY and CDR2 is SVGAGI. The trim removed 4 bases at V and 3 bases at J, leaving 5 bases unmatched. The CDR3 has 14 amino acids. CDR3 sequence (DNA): TGTGCCAGCAGTTCGCCAGGGGGCTACTACGAGCAGTACTTC. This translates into CASSSPGGYYEQYF.

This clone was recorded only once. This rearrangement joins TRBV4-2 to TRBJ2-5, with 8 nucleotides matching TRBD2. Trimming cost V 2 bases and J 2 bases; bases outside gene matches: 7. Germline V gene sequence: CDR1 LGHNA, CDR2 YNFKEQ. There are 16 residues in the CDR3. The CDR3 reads CASSQTRTSGQETQYF. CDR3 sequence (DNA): TGTGCCAGCAGCCAAACTCGAACTAGCGGTCAAGAGACCCAGTACTTC.

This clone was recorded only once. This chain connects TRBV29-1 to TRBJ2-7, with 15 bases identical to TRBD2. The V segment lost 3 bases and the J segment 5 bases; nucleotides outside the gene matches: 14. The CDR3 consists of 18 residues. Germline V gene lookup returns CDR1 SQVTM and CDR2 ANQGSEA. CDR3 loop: CSVEAVGLAGGRSDEQYF. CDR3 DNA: TGCAGCGTTGAGGCAGTGGGACTAGCGGGAGGCCGTTCAGACGAGCAGTACTTC.

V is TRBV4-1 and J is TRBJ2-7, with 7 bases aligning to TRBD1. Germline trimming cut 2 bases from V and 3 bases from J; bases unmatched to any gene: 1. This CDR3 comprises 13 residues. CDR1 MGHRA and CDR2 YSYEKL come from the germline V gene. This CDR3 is CASSQHRGYEQYF. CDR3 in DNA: TGCGCCAGCAGCCAACACAGGGGCTACGAGCAGTACTTC.

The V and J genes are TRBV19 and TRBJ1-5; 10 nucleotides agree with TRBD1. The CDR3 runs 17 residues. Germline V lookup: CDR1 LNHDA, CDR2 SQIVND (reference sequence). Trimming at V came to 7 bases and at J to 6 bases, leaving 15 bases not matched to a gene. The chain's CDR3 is CASKTGGRTPPLQPQHF. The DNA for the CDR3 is TGTGCCAGTAAGACAGGGGGCCGGACCCCACCCCTTCAGCCCCAGCATTTT.

The CDR3 is CASSLGGLGYEQYF. For the CDR3, the DNA is TGTGCCAGCAGCTTGGGGGGACTTGGCTACGAGCAGTACTTC. This chain uses TRBV5-4 with TRBJ2-7, with D possibly TRBD2 on 6 matching bases. Trimming removed 0 bases at V and 3 bases at J, with 10 bases between. Germline loops: CDR1 SGHNT, CDR2 YYREEE (reference sequence). The CDR3 extends over 14 amino acids.

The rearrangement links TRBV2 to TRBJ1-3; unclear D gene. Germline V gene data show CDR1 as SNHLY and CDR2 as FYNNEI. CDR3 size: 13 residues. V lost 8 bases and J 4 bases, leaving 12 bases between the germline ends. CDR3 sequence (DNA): TGTGCCAGCGCAACCGGGTTAGGAAACACCATATATTTT. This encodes CASATGLGNTIYF.

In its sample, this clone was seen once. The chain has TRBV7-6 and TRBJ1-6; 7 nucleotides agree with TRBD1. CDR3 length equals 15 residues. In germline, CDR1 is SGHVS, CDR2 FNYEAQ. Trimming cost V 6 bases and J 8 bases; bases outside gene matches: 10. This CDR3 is CASSWEGGLDSPLHF. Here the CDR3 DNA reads TGTGCCAGCAGTTGGGAAGGGGGCCTCGATTCACCCCTCCACTTT. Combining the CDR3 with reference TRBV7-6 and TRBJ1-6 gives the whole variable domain GAGVSQSPRYKVTKRGQDVALRCDPISGHVSLYWYRQALGQGPEFLTYFNYEAQQDKSGLPNDRFSAERPEGSISTLTIQRTEQRDSAMYRCASSWEGGLDSPLHFGNGTRLTVT.

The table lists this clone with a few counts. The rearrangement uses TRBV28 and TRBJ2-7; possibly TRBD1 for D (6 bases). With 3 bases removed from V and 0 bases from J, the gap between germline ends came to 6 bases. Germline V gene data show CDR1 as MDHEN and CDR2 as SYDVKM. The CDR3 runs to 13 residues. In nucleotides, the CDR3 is TGTGCCAGCAGTTTGGACAGCTCCTACGAGCAGTACTTC. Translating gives CASSLDSSYEQYF.

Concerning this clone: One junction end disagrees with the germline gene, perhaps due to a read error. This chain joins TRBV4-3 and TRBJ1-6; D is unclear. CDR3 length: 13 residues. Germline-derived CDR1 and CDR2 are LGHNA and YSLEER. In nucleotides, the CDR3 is TGCGCCAGCAGCCAAGATCCTAATTCACCCCTCAACTTT. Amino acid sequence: CASSQDPNSPLNF.

The CDR3 reads CASSSQGGGTTDTQYF. Here the CDR3 DNA reads TGTGCCAGCAGCTCACAGGGAGGGGGGACCACAGATACGCAGTATTTT. V gene TRBV7-3 combines with J gene TRBJ2-3, with D perhaps TRBD2 (7 bases). V was clipped by 4 bases and J by 2 bases, with 16 bases between them. This CDR3 has 16 residues. From germline, CDR1 is SGHTA and CDR2 FQGTGA.

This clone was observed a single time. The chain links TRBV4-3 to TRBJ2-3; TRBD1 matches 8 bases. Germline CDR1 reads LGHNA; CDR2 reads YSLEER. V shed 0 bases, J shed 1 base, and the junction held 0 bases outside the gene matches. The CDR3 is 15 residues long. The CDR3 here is CASSQETGGTDTQYF. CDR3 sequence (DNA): TGCGCCAGCAGCCAAGAGACAGGGGGCACAGATACGCAGTATTTT.

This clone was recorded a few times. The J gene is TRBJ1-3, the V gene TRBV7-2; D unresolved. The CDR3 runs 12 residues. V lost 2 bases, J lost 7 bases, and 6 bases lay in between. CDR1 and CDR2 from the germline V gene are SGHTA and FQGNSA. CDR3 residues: CASSLTGNTIYF. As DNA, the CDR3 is TGTGCCAGCAGCTTAACGGGGAACACCATATATTTT.

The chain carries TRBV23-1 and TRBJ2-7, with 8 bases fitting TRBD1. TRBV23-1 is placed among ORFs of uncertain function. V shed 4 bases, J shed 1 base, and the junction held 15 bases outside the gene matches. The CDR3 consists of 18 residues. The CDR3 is CASSPERYPGQESYEQYF. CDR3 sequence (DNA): TGCGCCAGCAGTCCGGAGAGATACCCGGGACAGGAATCCTACGAGCAGTACTTC.

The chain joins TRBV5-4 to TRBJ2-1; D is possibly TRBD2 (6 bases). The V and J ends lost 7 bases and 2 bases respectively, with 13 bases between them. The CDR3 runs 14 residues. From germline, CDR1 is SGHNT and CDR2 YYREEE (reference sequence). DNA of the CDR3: TGTGCCAGCGGGACCGGGACTCCCTACAATGAGCAGTTCTTC. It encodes CASGTGTPYNEQFF. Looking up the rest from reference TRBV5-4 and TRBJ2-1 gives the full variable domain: ETGVTQSPTHLIKTRGQQVTLRCSSQSGHNTVSWYQQALGQGPQFIFQYYREEENGRGNFPPRFSGLQFPNYSSELNVNALELDDSALYLCASGTGTPYNEQFFGPGTRLTVL.